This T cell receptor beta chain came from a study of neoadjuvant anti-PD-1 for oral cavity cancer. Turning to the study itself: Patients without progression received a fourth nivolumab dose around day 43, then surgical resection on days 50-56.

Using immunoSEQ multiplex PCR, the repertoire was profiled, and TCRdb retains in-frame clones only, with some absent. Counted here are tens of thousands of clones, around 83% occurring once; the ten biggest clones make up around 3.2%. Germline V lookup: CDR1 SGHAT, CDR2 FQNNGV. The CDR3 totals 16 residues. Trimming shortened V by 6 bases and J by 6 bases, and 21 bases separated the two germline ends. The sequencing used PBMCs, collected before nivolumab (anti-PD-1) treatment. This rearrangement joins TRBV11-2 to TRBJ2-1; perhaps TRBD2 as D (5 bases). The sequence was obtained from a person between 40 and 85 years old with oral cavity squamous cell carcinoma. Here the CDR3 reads CASRFGILASVNEQFF. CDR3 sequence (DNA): TGTGCCAGCAGGTTCGGGATCCTAGCTTCAGTCAATGAGCAGTTCTTC. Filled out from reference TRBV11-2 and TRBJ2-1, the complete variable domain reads EAGVAQSPRYKIIEKRQSVAFWCNPISGHATLYWYQQILGQGPKLLIQFQNNGVVDDSQLPKDRFSAERLKGVDSTLKIQPAKLEDSAVYLCASRFGILASVNEQFFGPGTRLTVL.